Listed below are T cell receptor beta chains from one sample, sequenced in a study of neoadjuvant anti-PD-1 for oral cavity cancer. Assay: immunoSEQ multiplex PCR; the TCRdb copy retains only in-frame clones and omits some. The data show some 15,000 clones, roughly two thirds seen once. The sample in question was PBMCs, obtained before nivolumab (anti-PD-1) treatment. These receptors were collected from a person between 35 and 79 years old with oral cavity squamous cell carcinoma. Both conserved end residues are part of each CDR3. The D gene is left open where the match is weak. A clone size is listed for some rows: how often the clone was seen (once, few, many), or a class if it is expanded.

D gene: .; V gene: TRBV7-9; clone size: .; CDR3 protein: CASSWVAKPYEQYF
D gene: .; V gene: TRBV19; clone size: .; CDR3 protein: CASSIDGANYGYTF
D gene: TRBD1; V gene: TRBV30; clone size: .; CDR3 protein: CAWSRDRPYGYTF
D gene: .; V gene: TRBV25-1; clone size: medium-sized; CDR3 protein: CASGAQGYEQYF
D gene: .; V gene: TRBV29-1; clone size: .; CDR3 protein: CSVDAASNEQFF
D gene: .; V gene: TRBV6-1; clone size: .; CDR3 protein: CASSEIEGSDYNEQFF
D gene: TRBD2; V gene: TRBV5-4; clone size: .; CDR3 protein: CASSLASGRGGELFF
D gene: .; V gene: TRBV14; clone size: .; CDR3 protein: CASSQFAGANSGNTIYF
D gene: TRBD2; V gene: TRBV29-1; clone size: .; CDR3 protein: CSVGGGRDTGELFF
D gene: .; V gene: TRBV28; clone size: few; CDR3 protein: CASSTPRGGYTF
D gene: .; V gene: TRBV5-6; clone size: .; CDR3 protein: CASSFRGANQPQHF
D gene: .; V gene: TRBV5-5; clone size: .; CDR3 protein: CASTPVGPRGTGELFF
D gene: .; V gene: TRBV11-3; clone size: .; CDR3 protein: CASSSRDSGYNEQFF
D gene: TRBD2; V gene: TRBV6-5; clone size: .; CDR3 protein: CASRRTSGASYEQYF
D gene: TRBD1; V gene: TRBV5-1; clone size: .; CDR3 protein: CASSPGQLGNTIYF
D gene: TRBD1; V gene: TRBV10-3; clone size: few; CDR3 protein: CAISGQGEQYF
D gene: .; V gene: TRBV2; clone size: once; CDR3 protein: CASSNPGANEKLFF
D gene: .; V gene: TRBV6-1; clone size: .; CDR3 protein: CASRATVNTEAFF
D gene: .; V gene: TRBV14; clone size: few; CDR3 protein: CASSQDWGGQSPLHF
D gene: .; V gene: TRBV7-9; clone size: .; CDR3 protein: CASSLARRGNTEAFF
D gene: .; V gene: TRBV28; clone size: .; CDR3 protein: CASSLHGVQPQHF
D gene: TRBD1; V gene: TRBV27; clone size: .; CDR3 protein: CASMVGQGYNEQFF
D gene: .; V gene: TRBV19; clone size: few; CDR3 protein: CASSLGSNYGYTF
D gene: TRBD2; V gene: TRBV5-1; clone size: few; CDR3 protein: CASSLPGLAGLNFWETQYF
D gene: .; V gene: TRBV6-5; clone size: few; CDR3 protein: CASSGRNYGYTF
D gene: .; V gene: TRBV5-1; clone size: .; CDR3 protein: CASRNLLASNEQFF
D gene: .; V gene: TRBV7-6; clone size: .; CDR3 protein: CASSMTSSSYNSPLHF